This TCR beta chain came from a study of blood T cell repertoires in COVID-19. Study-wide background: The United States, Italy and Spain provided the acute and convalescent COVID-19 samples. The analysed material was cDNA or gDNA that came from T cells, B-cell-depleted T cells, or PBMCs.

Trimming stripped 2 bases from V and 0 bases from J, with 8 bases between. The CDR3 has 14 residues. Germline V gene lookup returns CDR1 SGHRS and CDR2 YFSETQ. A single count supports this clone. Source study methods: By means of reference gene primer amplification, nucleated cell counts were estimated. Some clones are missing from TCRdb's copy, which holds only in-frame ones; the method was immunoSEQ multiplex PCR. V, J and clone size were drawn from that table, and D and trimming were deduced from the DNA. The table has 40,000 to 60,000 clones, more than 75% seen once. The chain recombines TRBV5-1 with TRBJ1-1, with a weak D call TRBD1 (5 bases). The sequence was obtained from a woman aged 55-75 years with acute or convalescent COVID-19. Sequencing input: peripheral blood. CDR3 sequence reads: CASSLTGLNTEAFF. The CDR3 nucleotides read TGCGCCAGCAGCTTAACAGGATTGAACACTGAAGCTTTCTTT. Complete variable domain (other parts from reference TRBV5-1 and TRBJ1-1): KAGVTQTPRYLIKTRGQQVTLSCSPISGHRSVSWYQQTPGQGLQFLFEYFSETQRNKGNFPGRFSGRQFSNSRSEMNVSTLELGDSALYLCASSLTGLNTEAFFGQGTRLTVV.